One TCR beta chain is described in this entry. Its antigen specificity is not known. No much larger clonotype is one base removed from it; base qualities were not supplied. There are 13 amino acids in the CDR3, from cysteine to phenylalanine inclusive. The retained sequence is limited to the CDR3, 39 bases, with the frame set at the first base. The germline V gene supplies CDR1 MNHEY and CDR2 SVGEGT. Trimming at the junction amounts to 6 bases on V and 5 bases on J, and the germline ends lie 14 bases apart. TCRbeta CDR3 regions were amplified from genomic DNA using the immunoSEQ Assay, a bias-controlled multiplex PCR. The study's processing was this. Within the assay, amplification of reference gene primers was used to estimate how many nucleated cells each sample contained. To quantify the absolute abundance of each unique TCRbeta CDR3 rearrangement, sequence reads were collapsed and filtered. For each sample, productive Simpson clonality was calculated as the square root of Simpson's diversity index across productive rearrangements. TCRdb's version of the immuneACCESS table is confined to in-frame rearrangements and falls short of the full clone set. An unresolved V gene accounts for under half of the shortfall where checked; the remainder is of unknown origin. From that table come the V and J calls and clone size; the DNA was used to work out D and trimming. The sample records around 260,000 clones, 91% of which are singletons. The ten biggest clones cover around 2.6% of the sample.

These data come from a study of blood T cell repertoires in COVID-19 (dated by TCRdb to the early 2020s). At the level of the whole study: The collaborator samples originated in the United States, Italy and Spain and spanned the acute and convalescent phases of COVID-19. Where available, HLA class I and class II types were taken from metadata supplied by the sample provider and were not determined by assay-based typing. Subjects who had been exposed to COVID-19, were actively infected with it, or had recovered from it provided the deeply sampled blood TCRbeta repertoires that made up the dataset. Samples were obtained from the ongoing ImmuneRACE study (first 160 participants) and from over 1,000 subjects provided by 6 global collaborators. The repertoires were released in a freely available public database intended as a resource for research on the immune response to SARS-CoV-2. The material from the prospective study consisted of cDNA or gDNA derived from T cells, B-cell-depleted T cells, or PBMCs. Nearly every sample came with metadata listing a de-identified subject ID, COVID-19 status, age in years and sex.

Broader findings and caveats from the paper: Clinical and demographic metadata were provided uncurated, with the amount varying by source and participant.

At one collaborating source in Seattle, patients were enrolled during active infection and were followed longitudinally through the course of disease. Whole blood was collected in K2EDTA tubes by collaborating institutions according to the institutions' own protocols. Collaborator samples were shipped for TCRbeta analysis as frozen whole blood, isolated PBMCs, or DNA extracted from either sample type. The chain is encoded by TRBV6-2 or TRBV6-3 joined to TRBJ2-7; TRBD1 is a possible D gene, resting on 6 matching bases. The sequenced sample consisted of peripheral blood. The origin of this receptor is a young adult with COVID-19, enrolled during active disease. The DNA reads TGTGCCAGCAGCCACAGGGATCGCGACGAGCAGTACTTC. Its translation reads: CASSHRDRDEQYF.